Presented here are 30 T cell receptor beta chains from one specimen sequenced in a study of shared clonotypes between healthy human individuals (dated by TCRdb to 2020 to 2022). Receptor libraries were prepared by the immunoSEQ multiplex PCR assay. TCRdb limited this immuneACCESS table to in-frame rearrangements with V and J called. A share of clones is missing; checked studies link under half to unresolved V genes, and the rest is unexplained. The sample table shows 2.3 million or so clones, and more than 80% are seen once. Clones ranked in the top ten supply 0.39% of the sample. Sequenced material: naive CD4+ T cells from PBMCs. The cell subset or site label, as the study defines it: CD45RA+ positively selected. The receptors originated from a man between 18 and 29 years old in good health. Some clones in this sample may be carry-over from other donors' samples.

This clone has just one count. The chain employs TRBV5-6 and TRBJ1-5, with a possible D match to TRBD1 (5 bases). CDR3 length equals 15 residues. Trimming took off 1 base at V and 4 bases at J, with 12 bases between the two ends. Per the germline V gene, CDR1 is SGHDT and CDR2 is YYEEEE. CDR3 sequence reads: CASSLSDRPNQPQHF. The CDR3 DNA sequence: TGTGCCAGCAGCTTGAGTGACAGACCAAATCAGCCCCAGCATTTT.

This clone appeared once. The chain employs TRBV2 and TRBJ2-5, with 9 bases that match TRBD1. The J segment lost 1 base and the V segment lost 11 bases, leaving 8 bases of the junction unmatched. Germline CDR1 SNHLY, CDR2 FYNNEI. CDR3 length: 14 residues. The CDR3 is CASGRGQGQETQYF. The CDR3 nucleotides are TGTGCCTCGGGGAGGGGACAGGGCCAAGAGACCCAGTACTTC.

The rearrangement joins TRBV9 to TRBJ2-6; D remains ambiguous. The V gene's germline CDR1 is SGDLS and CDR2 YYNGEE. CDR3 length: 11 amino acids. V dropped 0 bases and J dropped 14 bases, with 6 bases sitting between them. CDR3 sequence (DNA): TGTGCCAGCAGCGTAGCACGGATCCTGACTTTC. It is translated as CASSVARILTF.

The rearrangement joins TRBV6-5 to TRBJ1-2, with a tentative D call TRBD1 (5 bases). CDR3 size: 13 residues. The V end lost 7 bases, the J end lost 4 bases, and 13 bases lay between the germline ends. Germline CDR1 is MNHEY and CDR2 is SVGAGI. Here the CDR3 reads CASTKWDGYGYTF. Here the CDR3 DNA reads TGTGCCAGCACCAAATGGGACGGCTATGGCTACACCTTC.

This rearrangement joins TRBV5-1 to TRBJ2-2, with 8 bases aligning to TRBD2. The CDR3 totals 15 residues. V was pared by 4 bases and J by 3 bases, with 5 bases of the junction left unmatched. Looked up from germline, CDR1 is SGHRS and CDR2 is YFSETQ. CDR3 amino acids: CASSPSGRDTGELFF. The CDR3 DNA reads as TGCGCCAGCAGCCCCAGCGGGAGAGACACCGGGGAGCTGTTTTTT. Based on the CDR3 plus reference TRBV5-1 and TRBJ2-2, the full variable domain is KAGVTQTPRYLIKTRGQQVTLSCSPISGHRSVSWYQQTPGQGLQFLFEYFSETQRNKGNFPGRFSGRQFSNSRSEMNVSTLELGDSALYLCASSPSGRDTGELFFGEGSRLTVL.

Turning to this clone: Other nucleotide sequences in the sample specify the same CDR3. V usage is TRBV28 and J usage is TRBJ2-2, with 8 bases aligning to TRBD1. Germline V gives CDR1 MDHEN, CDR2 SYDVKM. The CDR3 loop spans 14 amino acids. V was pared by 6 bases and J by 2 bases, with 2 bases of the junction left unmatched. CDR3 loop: CASRPGGNTGELFF. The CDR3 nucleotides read TGTGCCAGCAGGCCAGGGGGCAACACCGGGGAGCTGTTTTTT.

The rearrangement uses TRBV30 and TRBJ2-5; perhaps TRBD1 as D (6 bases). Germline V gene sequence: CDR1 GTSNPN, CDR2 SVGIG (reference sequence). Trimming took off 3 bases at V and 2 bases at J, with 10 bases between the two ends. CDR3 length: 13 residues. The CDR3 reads CAWRSTGQETQYF. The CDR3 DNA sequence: TGTGCCTGGAGGTCGACAGGACAAGAGACCCAGTACTTC.

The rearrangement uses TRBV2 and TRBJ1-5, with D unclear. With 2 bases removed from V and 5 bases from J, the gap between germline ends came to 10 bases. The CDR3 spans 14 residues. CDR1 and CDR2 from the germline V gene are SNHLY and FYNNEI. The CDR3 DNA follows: TGTGCCAGCAGTGAATTGCAGATTGATCAGCCCCAGCATTTT. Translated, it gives CASSELQIDQPQHF.

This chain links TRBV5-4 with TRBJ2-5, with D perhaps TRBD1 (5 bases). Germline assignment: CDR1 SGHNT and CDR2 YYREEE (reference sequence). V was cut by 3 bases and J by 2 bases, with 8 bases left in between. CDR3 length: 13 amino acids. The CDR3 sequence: CASSWTLQETQYF. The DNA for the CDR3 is TGTGCCAGCAGCTGGACATTACAAGAGACCCAGTACTTC.

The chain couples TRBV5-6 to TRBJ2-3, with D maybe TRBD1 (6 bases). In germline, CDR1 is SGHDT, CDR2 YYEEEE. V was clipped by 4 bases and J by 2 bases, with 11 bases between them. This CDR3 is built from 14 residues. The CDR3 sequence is CASSPDSYTDTQYF. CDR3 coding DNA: TGTGCCAGCAGCCCGGACAGCTACACAGATACGCAGTATTTT.

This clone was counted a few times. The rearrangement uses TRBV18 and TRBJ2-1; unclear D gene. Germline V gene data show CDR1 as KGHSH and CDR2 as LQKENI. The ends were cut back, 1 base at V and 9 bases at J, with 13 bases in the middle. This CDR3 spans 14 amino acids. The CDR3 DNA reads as TGTGCCAGCTCACCACAGGAGTTCCTACCTGAGCAGTTCTTC. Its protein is CASSPQEFLPEQFF.

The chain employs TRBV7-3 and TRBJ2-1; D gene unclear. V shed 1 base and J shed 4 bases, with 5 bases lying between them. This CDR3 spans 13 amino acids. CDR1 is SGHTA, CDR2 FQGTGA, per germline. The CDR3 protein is CASSLSRYNEQFF. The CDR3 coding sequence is TGTGCCAGCAGCTTAAGTCGGTACAATGAGCAGTTCTTC.

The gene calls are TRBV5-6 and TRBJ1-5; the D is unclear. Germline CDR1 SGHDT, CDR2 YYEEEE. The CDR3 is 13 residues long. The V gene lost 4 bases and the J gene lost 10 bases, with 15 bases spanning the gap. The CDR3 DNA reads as TGTGCCAGCAGCGTTTGGGAGACCGCACCCCAGCATTTT. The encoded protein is CASSVWETAPQHF. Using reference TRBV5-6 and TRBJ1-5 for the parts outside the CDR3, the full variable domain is DAGVTQSPTHLIKTRGQQVTLRCSPKSGHDTVSWYQQALGQGPQFIFQYYEEEERQRGNFPDRFSGHQFPNYSSELNVNALLLGDSALYLCASSVWETAPQHFGDGTRLSIL.

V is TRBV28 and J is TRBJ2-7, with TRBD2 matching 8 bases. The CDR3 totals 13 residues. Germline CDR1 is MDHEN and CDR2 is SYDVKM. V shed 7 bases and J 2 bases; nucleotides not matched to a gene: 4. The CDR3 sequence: CASNGGGPYEQYF. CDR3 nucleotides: TGTGCCAGCAACGGGGGGGGCCCCTACGAGCAGTACTTC.

This CDR3 is CASRPGGTGELFF. The CDR3 DNA is TGTGCCAGCAGACCAGGGGGCACCGGGGAGCTGTTTTTT. V and J are TRBV6-5 and TRBJ2-2; 7 bases are a match to TRBD1. V dropped 6 bases and J dropped 4; count of bases not matched to a gene: 2. Germline V gives CDR1 MNHEY, CDR2 SVGAGI. The CDR3 extends over 13 amino acids.

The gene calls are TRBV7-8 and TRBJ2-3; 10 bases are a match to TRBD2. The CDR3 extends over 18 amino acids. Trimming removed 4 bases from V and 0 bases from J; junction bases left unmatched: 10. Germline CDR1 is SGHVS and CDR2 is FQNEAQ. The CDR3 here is CASSSPLTSGASTDTQYF. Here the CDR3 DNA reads TGTGCCAGCAGCTCCCCCCTTACTAGCGGGGCTAGCACAGATACGCAGTATTTT.

This CDR3 reads CASSVGTGGLFEQYF. The CDR3 DNA is TGTGCCAGCAGCGTAGGAACAGGGGGCCTCTTCGAGCAGTACTTC. This chain connects TRBV9 to TRBJ2-7; 9 bases match TRBD1. The J segment lost 6 bases and the V segment lost 0 bases, leaving 7 bases of the junction unmatched. CDR3 size: 15 residues. Germline lookup yields CDR1 SGDLS and CDR2 YYNGEE.

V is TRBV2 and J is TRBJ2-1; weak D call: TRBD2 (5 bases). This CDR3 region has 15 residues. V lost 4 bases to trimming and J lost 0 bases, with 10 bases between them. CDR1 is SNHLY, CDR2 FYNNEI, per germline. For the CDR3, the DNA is TGTGCCAGCAGTGCGAGAGGGAGCTCCTACAATGAGCAGTTCTTC. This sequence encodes CASSARGSSYNEQFF.

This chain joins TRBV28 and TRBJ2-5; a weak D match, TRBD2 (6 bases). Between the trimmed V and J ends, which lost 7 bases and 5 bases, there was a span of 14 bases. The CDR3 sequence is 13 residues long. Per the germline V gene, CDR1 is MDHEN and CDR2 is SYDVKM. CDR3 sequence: CASTRGSQETQYF. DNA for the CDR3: TGTGCCAGCACCCGGGGGTCCCAGGAGACCCAGTACTTC.

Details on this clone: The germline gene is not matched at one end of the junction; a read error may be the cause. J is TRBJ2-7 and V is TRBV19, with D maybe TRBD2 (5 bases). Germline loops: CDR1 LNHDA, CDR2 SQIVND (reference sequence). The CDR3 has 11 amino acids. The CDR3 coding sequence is TGTGCCAGTACCTCGGGGAGACATACTTCCTTC. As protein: CASTSGRHTSF.

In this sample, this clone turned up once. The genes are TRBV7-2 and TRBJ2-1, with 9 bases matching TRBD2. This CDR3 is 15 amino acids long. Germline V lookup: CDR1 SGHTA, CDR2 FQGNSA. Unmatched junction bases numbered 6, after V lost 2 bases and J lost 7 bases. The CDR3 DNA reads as TGTGCCAGCAGCTTAACGGGCGGGAGGGTTAATGAGCAGTTCTTC. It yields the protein CASSLTGGRVNEQFF.

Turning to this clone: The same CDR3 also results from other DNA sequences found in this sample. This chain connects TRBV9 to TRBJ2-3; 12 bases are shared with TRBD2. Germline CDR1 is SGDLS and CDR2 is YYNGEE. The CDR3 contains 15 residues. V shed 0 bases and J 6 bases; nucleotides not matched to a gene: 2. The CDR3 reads CASSVGLAGADTQYF. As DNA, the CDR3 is TGTGCCAGCAGCGTAGGACTAGCGGGAGCCGATACGCAGTATTTT.

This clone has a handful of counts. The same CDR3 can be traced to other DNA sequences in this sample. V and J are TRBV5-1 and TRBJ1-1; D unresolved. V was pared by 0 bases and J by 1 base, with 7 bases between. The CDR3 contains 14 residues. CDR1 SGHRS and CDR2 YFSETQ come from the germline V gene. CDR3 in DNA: TGCGCCAGCAGCTTGGATCCACCGAACACTGAAGCTTTCTTT. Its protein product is CASSLDPPNTEAFF.

The DNA of the CDR3 is TGTGCCAGCAGCACCCACCACAGCCTCGGGACAGATACGCAGTATTTT. It yields the protein CASSTHHSLGTDTQYF. The chain couples TRBV9 to TRBJ2-3; no clear D gene. Trimming left V 4 bases short and J 3 bases short, with 18 bases between. CDR1 is SGDLS, CDR2 YYNGEE, per germline. The CDR3 consists of 16 residues.

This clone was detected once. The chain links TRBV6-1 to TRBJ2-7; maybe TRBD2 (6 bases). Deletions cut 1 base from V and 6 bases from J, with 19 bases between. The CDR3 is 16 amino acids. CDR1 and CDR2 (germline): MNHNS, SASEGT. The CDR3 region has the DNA TGTGCCAGCAGTGAAGACTTCCGGGGGATCCTTTTCGAGCAGTACTTC. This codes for CASSEDFRGILFEQYF.

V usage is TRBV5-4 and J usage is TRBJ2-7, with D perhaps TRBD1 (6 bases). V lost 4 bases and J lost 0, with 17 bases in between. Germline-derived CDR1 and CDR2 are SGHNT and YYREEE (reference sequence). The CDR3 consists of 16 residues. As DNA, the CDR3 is TGTGCCAGCAGCCACCCAGGGCAGGGGTACTCCTACGAGCAGTACTTC. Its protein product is CASSHPGQGYSYEQYF.

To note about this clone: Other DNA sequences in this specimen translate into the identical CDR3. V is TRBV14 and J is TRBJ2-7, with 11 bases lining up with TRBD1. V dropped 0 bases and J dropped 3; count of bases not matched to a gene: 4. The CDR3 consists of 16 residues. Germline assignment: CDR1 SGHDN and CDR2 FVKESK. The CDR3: CASSQDRGQGGYEQYF. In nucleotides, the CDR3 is TGTGCCAGCAGCCAAGATAGGGGACAGGGGGGCTACGAGCAGTACTTC.

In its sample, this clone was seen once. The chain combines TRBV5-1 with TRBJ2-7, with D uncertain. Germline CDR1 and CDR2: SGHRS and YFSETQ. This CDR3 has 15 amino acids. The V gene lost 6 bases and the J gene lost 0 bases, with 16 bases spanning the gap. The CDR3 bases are TGCGCCAGCACCGCCAAAGGGTCTCCCTCCTACGAGCAGTACTTC. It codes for CASTAKGSPSYEQYF. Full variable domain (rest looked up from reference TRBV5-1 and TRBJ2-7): KAGVTQTPRYLIKTRGQQVTLSCSPISGHRSVSWYQQTPGQGLQFLFEYFSETQRNKGNFPGRFSGRQFSNSRSEMNVSTLELGDSALYLCASTAKGSPSYEQYFGPGTRLTVT.

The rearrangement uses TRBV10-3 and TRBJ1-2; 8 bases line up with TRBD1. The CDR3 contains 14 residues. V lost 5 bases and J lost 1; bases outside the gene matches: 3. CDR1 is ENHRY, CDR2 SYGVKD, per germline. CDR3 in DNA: TGTGCCATCAGTTCCGGACAGGGTAACTATGGCTACACCTTC. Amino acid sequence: CAISSGQGNYGYTF.

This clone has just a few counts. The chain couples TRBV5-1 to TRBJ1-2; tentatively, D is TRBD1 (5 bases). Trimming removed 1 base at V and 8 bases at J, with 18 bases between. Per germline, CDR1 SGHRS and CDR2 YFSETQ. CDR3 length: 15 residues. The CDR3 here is CASSLFQGPPRGYTF. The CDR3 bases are TGCGCCAGCAGCTTGTTTCAGGGCCCACCTAGAGGCTACACCTTC.